The present T cell receptor (beta chain) was sequenced within a study of long-term antiretroviral therapy in people with HIV. Across the whole study: The earliest specimens came about a decade ahead of the 2015 immediate-ART recommendation.

immunoSEQ v3.0 was run at survey level. Sequencing efforts were directed toward roughly 40,000-55,000 T-cell genomes per sample. Sequencing used immunoSEQ multiplex PCR; TCRdb keeps in-frame clones, though not all of them. This table holds roughly 45,000 clones, about 86% found once. Every one of the participants with HIV received treatment in the United States. From germline, CDR1 is SGHTA and CDR2 FQGTGA. The CDR3 runs to 13 residues. The V gene end was trimmed by 8 bases and the J gene end by 3 bases; junction bases not matched to a gene: 5. This receptor was taken from a woman under 30 with HIV. The rearrangement joins TRBV7-3 to TRBJ1-1; 8 nucleotides agree with TRBD1. This specimen was unsorted PBMCs, taken 0.8 years after starting antiretroviral therapy. This CDR3 is CASGPGGDTEAFF. Here the CDR3 DNA reads TGTGCCAGCGGGCCAGGGGGCGACACTGAAGCTTTCTTT.